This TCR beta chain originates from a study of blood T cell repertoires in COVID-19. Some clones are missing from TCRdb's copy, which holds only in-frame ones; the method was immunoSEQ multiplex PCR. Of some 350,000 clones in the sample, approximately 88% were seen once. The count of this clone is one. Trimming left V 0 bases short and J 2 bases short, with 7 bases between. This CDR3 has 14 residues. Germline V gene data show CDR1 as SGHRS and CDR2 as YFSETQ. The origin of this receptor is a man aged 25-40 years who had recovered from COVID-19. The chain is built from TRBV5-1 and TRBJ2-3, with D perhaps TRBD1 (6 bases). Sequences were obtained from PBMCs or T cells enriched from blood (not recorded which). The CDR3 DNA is TGCGCCAGCAGCTTGGCAGGGGCCACAGATACGCAGTATTTT. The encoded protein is CASSLAGATDTQYF.